These T cell receptor beta chains were read from a single sample in a study of blood T cell repertoires in COVID-19. Clones were sequenced by immunoSEQ multiplex PCR, and TCRdb holds only the in-frame ones, with some missing. The table includes 150,000 or so clones, approximately 92% detected once. The sample was peripheral blood. These TCRs come from a man aged 18-30 years with COVID-19, enrolled during active disease. Both conserved end residues are part of each CDR3. D genes are given only for firm matches. Clone size is given for some rows only: seen once, a few or many times, or a class if the clone is expanded.

V gene	clone size	D gene	J gene	CDR3 DNA	CDR3 protein
TRBV30	-	TRBD2	TRBJ2-7	TGTGCCTGGAGTACCGGACTAGTCCCCTACGAGCAGTACTTC	CAWSTGLVPYEQYF
TRBV7-6	-	TRBD2	TRBJ2-1	TGTGCCAGCAGCCCAAGACTAGCGGGAAACTCCTACAATGAGCAGTTCTTC	CASSPRLAGNSYNEQFF
TRBV6-6	-	TRBD1	TRBJ2-1	TGTGCCAGCACCCCTCGAGACAGGGAGACGCAGTTCTTC	CASTPRDRETQFF
TRBV5-1	-	-	TRBJ2-7	TGCGCCAGCAGCCTCACCCTGAGTTCCTACGAGCAGTACTTC	CASSLTLSSYEQYF
TRBV12-2	-	-	TRBJ2-5	TGTGCAAGTCGCTCCGACCCAGGACAGGCGGTTCTGAGGGAGACCCAGTACTTC	CASRSDPGQAVLRETQYF
TRBV9	-	TRBD2	TRBJ2-1	TGTGCCAGCAGCGATACTAGCGGGAGTGATGAGCAGTTCTTC	CASSDTSGSDEQFF
TRBV5-4	-	-	TRBJ1-2	TGTGCCAGCAGCTTGGGAGGGAATGAGTATGGCTACACCTTC	CASSLGGNEYGYTF
TRBV30	-	-	TRBJ2-1	TGTGCCTGGAGTGTACCCCGGGCTAGCCGTTACAATGAGCAGTTCTTC	CAWSVPRASRYNEQFF
TRBV6-5	-	TRBD2	TRBJ2-1	TGTGCCAGCAGATTAGCGGGAGGGTCCTACAATGAGCAGTTCTTC	CASRLAGGSYNEQFF
TRBV9	-	-	TRBJ1-6	TGTGCCAGCAGCCCCAACCCTCGACAGACTTATAATTCACCCCTCCACTTT	CASSPNPRQTYNSPLHF
TRBV27	-	-	TRBJ1-5	TGTGCCAGCAGTTTATCGCAGGGCAGTCAGCCCCAGCATTTT	CASSLSQGSQPQHF
TRBV28	-	TRBD2	TRBJ2-1	TGTGCCAGCAGTTCATTAGCGGGAGGAGGCGGTGAGCAGTTCTTC	CASSSLAGGGGEQFF
TRBV19	-	TRBD2	TRBJ2-1	TGTGCCAGTAGTACCGGGACTAGCGGGAGATGGTGGGATGAGCAGTTCTTC	CASSTGTSGRWWDEQFF
TRBV30	-	-	TRBJ2-3	TGTGCCTGGAGCGAGAGCACAGATACGCAGTATTTT	CAWSESTDTQYF
TRBV6-6	-	TRBD1	TRBJ1-2	TGTGCCAGCAGCCTAGGGTCGGGCAGGGGGGGCTACACCTTC	CASSLGSGRGGYTF
TRBV28	-	-	TRBJ1-2	TGTGCCAGCAGTCTAGGGGTTACGGCTAACTATGGCTACACCTTC	CASSLGVTANYGYTF
TRBV5-4	-	TRBD1	TRBJ1-1	TGTGCCAGCAGCCTCAGGGGGGACACTGAAGCTTTCTTT	CASSLRGDTEAFF
TRBV2	-	TRBD2	TRBJ2-5	TGTGCCAGCAGTGTAACTAGCGGGAGAGATGAGACCCAGTACTTC	CASSVTSGRDETQYF
TRBV11-2	few	TRBD1	TRBJ2-7	TGTGCCAGCAGCTTATCACCGGGACAGGGGATCGAGCAGTACTTC	CASSLSPGQGIEQYF
TRBV12-3/TRBV12-4	-	-	TRBJ2-5	TGTGCCAGCAACACAGGGACTATGGAGACCCAGTACTTC	CASNTGTMETQYF
TRBV30	-	TRBD1	TRBJ1-4	TGTGCCTGGAGCCCGGGACAGGGGTTTTCGGGTAATGAAAAACTGTTTTTT	CAWSPGQGFSGNEKLFF
TRBV29-1	-	TRBD1	TRBJ2-3	TGCAGCGTTGTAATCAGGGGGCTAGCAGATACGCAGTATTTT	CSVVIRGLADTQYF
TRBV19	-	TRBD1	TRBJ2-7	TGTGCCAGTAGTATAGTGGTGACAGGGAGCGAGCAGTACTTC	CASSIVVTGSEQYF
TRBV4-1	-	-	TRBJ2-5	TGCGCCAGCAGCCAAGTACTACAGGGACGGCGGTACCAAGAGACCCAGTACTTC	CASSQVLQGRRYQETQYF
TRBV28	once	TRBD2	TRBJ2-1	TGTGCCAGCAGTTTGTCCCGACTAGCGGGAGGGCCCTACAATGAGCAGTTCTTC	CASSLSRLAGGPYNEQFF
TRBV5-4	-	-	TRBJ1-1	TGTGCCAGCAGCCAAGCGGGGGCGAGTTTCTTT	CASSQAGASFF
TRBV7-8	-	-	TRBJ2-7	TGTGCCAGCAGCTTAGGGCAGCCAGGTAACGAGCAGTACTTC	CASSLGQPGNEQYF
TRBV19	-	-	TRBJ2-5	TGTGCCAGTAGTATGGGGGGTGCGGAGACCCAGTACTTC	CASSMGGAETQYF
TRBV5-1	-	-	TRBJ1-1	TGCGCCAGCAGCTTGGCGCGGAACACTGAAGCTTTCTTT	CASSLARNTEAFF
TRBV18	-	-	TRBJ2-7	TGTGCCAGCTCACCAAACTCGAGGGAGCAGTACTTC	CASSPNSREQYF
TRBV10-3	-	TRBD2	TRBJ2-3	TGTGCCATCAGTGGCCTGGAACTAGCGGGTGGTACAGATACGCAGTATTTT	CAISGLELAGGTDTQYF
TRBV27	-	-	TRBJ1-5	TGTGCCAGCAGTCGGCCAGGACAGCCCCAGCATTTT	CASSRPGQPQHF